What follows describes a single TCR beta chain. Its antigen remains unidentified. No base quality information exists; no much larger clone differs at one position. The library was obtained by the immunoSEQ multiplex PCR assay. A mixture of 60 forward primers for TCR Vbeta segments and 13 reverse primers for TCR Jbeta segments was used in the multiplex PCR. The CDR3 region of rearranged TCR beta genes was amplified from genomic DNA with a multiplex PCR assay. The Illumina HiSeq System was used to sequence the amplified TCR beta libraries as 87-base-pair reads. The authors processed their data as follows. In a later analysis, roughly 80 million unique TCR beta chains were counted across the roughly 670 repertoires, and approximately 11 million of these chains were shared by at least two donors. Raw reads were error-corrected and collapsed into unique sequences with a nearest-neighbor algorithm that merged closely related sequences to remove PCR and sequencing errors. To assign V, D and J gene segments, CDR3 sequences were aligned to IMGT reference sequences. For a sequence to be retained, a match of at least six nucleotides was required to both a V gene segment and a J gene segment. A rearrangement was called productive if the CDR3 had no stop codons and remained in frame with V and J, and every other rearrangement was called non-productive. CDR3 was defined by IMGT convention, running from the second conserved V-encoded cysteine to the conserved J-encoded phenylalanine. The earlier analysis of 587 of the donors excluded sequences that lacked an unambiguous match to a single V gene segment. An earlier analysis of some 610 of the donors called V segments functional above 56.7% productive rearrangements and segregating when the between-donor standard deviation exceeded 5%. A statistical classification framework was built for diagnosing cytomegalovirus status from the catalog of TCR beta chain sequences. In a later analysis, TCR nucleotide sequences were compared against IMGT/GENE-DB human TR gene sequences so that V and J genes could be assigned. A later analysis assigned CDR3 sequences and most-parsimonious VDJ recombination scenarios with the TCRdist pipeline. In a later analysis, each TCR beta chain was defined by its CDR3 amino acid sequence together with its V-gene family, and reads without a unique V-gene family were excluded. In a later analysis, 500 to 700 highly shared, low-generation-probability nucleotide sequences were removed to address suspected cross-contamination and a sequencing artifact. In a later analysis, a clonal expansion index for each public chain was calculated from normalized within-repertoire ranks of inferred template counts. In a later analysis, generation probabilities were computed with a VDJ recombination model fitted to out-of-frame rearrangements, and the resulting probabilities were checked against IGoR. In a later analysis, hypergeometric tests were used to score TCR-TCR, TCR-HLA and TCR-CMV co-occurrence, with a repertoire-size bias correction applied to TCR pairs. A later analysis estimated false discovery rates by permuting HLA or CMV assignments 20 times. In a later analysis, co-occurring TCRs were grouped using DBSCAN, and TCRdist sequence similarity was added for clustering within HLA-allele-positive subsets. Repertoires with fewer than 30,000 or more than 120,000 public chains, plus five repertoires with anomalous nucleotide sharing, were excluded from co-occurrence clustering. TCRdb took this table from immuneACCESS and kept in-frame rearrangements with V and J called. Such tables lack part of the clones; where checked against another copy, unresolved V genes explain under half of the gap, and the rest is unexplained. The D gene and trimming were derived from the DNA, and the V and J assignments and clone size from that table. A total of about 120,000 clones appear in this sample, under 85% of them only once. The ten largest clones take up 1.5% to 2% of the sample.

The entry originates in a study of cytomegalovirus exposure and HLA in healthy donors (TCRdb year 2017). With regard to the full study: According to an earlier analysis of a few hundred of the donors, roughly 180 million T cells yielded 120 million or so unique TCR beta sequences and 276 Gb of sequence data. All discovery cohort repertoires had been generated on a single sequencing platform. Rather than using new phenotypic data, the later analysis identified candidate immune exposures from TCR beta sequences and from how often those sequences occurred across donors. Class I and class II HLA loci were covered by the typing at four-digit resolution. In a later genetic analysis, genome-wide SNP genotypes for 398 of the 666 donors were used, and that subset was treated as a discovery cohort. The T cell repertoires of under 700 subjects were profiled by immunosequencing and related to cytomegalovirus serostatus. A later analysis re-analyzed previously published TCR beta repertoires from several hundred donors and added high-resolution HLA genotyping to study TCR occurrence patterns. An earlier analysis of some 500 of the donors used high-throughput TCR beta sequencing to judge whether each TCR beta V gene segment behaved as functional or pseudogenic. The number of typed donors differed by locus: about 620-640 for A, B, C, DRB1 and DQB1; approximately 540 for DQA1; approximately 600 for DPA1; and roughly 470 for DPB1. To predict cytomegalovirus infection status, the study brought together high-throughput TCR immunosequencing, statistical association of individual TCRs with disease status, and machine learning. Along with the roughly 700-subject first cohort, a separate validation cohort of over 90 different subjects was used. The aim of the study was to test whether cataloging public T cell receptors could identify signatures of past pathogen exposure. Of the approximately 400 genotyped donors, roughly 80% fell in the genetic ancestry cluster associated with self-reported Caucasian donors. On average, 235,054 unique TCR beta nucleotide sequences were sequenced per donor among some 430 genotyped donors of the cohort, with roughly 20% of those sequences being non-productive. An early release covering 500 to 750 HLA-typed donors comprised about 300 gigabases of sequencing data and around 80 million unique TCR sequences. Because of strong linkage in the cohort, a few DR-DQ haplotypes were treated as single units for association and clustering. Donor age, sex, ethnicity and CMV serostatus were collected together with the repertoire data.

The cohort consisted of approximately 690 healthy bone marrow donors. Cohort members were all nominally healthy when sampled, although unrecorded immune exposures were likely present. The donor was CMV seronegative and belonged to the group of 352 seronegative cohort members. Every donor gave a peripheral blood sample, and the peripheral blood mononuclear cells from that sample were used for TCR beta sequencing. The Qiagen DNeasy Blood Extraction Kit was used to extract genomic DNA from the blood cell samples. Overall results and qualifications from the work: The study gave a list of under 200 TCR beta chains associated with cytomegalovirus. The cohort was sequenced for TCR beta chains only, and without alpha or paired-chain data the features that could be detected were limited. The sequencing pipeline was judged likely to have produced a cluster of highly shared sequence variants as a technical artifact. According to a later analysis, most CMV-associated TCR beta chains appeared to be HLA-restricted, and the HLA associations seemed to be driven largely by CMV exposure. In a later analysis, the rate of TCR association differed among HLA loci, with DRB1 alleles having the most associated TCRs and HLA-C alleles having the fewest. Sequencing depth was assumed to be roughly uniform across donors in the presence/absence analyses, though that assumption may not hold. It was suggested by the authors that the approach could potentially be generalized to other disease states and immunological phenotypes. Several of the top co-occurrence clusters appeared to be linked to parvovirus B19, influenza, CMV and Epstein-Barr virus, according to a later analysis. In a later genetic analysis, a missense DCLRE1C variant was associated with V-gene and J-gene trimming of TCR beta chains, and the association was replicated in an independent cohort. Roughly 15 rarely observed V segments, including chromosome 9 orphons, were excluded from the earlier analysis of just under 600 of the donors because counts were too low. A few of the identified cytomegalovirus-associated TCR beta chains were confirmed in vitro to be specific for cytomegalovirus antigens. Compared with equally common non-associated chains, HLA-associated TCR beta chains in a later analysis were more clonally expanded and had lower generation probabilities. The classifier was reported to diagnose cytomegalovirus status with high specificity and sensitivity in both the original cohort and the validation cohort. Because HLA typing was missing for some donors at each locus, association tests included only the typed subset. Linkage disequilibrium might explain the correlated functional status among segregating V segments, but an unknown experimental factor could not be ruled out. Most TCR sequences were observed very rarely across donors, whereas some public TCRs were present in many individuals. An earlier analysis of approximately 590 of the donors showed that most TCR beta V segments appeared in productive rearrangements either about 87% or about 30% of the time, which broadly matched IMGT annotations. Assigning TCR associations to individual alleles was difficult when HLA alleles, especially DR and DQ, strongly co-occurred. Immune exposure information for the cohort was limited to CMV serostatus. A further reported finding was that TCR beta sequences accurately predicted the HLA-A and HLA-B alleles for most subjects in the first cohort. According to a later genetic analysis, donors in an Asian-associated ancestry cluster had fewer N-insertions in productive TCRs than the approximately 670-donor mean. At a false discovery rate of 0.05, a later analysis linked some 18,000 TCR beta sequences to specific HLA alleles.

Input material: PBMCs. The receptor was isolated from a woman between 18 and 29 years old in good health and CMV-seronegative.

DNA sequence: TGTGCCAGCAGCTTAAGTCAGGCAAGCAATCAGCCCCAGCATTTT. Translated, this gives CASSLSQASNQPQHF. This chain is built from TRBV7-8 and TRBJ1-5; the D gene is unclear. CDR1 is given as SGHVS and CDR2 as FQNEAQ, both from the germline V gene. The CDR3 runs 15 residues from the cysteine to the phenylalanine. Solely the CDR3 DNA is kept, with 45 bases framed from the first base. V loses 2 bases of germline sequence and J loses 1 base, and the interval between the two ends is 9 bases.